Sequencing of this T cell receptor (beta chain) was carried out in a study of identical twins. This CDR3 contains 13 residues. Trimming took 5 bases from V and 5 from J, leaving 10 bases between them. TCRdb re-derived calls from the 5' RACE reads in MiXCR, one entry per CDR3 protein. The sample comprises 350,000 to 450,000 distinct CDR3 sequences, less than 20% of which are singletons, and 10% to 15% rests with the top ten. The V gene is TRBV12-3 or TRBV12-4, the J gene TRBJ1-5; D is uncertain. Specimen: naive T cells sorted from blood. This clonotype was sampled from a man in his fifties in good health. The CDR3 sequence is CASSETSYQPQHF. In DNA form, the CDR3 reads TGTGCCAGCAGTGAGACATCTTATCAGCCCCAGCATTTT.